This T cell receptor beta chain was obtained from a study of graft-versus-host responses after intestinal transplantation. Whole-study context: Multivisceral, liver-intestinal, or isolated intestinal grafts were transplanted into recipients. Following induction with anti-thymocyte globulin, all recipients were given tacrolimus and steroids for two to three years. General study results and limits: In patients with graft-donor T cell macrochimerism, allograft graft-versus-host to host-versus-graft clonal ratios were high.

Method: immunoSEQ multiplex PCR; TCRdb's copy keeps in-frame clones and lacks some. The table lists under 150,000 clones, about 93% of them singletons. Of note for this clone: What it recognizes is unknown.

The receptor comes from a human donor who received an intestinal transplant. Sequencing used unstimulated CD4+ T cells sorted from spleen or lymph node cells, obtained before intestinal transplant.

CDR3 nucleotide sequence: TGTGCCTGGAGCCGACAGGGATTGGTGAACACTGAAGCTTTCTTT. This translates into CAWSRQGLVNTEAFF. The J gene is TRBJ1-1, the V gene TRBV30; 7 bases map to TRBD1. Germline CDR1 reads GTSNPN; CDR2 reads SVGIG (reference sequence). Losses at the gene ends were 3 bases for V and 0 bases for J; bases not matched to a gene: 7. The CDR3 sequence is 15 residues long.